Reported below is one TCR beta chain. The germline V gene has CDR1 SGHDN and CDR2 FVKESK. V lost 2 bases to trimming and J lost 1 base, with 5 bases between them. The CDR3 covers 13 residues. Using immunoSEQ multiplex PCR, the repertoire was profiled, and TCRdb retains in-frame clones only, with some absent. The repertoire holds 150,000 to 200,000 clones, with about four fifths as singletons. The sample comes from a study of blood T cell repertoires in COVID-19. The specimen was PBMCs or T cells enriched from blood (not recorded which). This TCR came from a man aged 50-59 years who had recovered from COVID-19. The V call is TRBV14, the J call TRBJ1-1, with D uncertain. The CDR3 sequence: CASSQQSNTEAFF. The DNA of the CDR3 is TGTGCCAGCAGCCAACAGTCGAACACTGAAGCTTTCTTT.